This is a list of T cell receptor beta chains from one sample in a study of post-analysis software for immune sequencing data. Each CDR3 protein gets one entry after TCRdb re-called the PCR reads with MiXCR. The repertoire holds about 160,000 distinct CDR3 sequences, with roughly 35% as singletons. The material was blood, obtained after autologous hematopoietic stem cell transplantation. These TCRs come from a girl aged 5 to 17 with multiple sclerosis. Each CDR3 is given with its conserved first and last residue. Each record gives: V gene, J gene, clone size, D gene, CDR3 protein, CDR3 DNA. The D gene is left open where the match is weak. Clone size is given for some rows only: seen once, a few or many times, or a class if the clone is expanded.

V: TRBV5-5; J: TRBJ2-2; size: .; D: TRBD2; CDR3: CASSPDGLAEGLDGELFF; DNA: TGTGCCAGCAGCCCCGACGGACTAGCGGAGGGTTTGGACGGGGAGCTGTTTTTT
V: TRBV30; J: TRBJ1-2; size: .; D: .; CDR3: CAWSVLGFSGYTF; DNA: TGTGCCTGGAGTGTACTAGGATTTTCGGGCTACACCTTC
V: TRBV7-9; J: TRBJ2-5; size: .; D: .; CDR3: CASSLARDQETQYF; DNA: TGTGCCAGCAGCTTAGCCAGGGATCAAGAGACCCAGTACTTC
V: TRBV4-1; J: TRBJ1-5; size: few; D: .; CDR3: CASSHAPGTLNQPQHF; DNA: TGCGCCAGCAGCCACGCCCCCGGGACACTAAATCAGCCCCAGCATTTT
V: TRBV9; J: TRBJ2-5; size: few; D: .; CDR3: CASSPGAQETQYF; DNA: TGTGCCAGCAGCCCTGGGGCCCAAGAGACCCAGTACTTC
V: TRBV7-8; J: TRBJ2-7; size: many; D: .; CDR3: CASSRSWENSYEQYF; DNA: TGTGCCAGCAGCCGAAGCTGGGAGAACTCCTACGAGCAGTACTTC
V: TRBV9; J: TRBJ2-1; size: few; D: TRBD2; CDR3: CASSALAGRADEQFF; DNA: TGTGCCAGCAGCGCCCTAGCGGGGAGGGCCGATGAGCAGTTCTTC
V: TRBV20-1; J: TRBJ2-1; size: few; D: .; CDR3: CSADSQGTMNEQFF; DNA: TGCAGTGCTGATTCCCAGGGGACTATGAATGAGCAGTTCTTC
V: TRBV4-2; J: TRBJ2-7; size: .; D: TRBD2; CDR3: CASSQGRSSGWTYEQYF; DNA: TGTGCCAGCAGCCAAGGCCGCTCTAGCGGGTGGACCTACGAGCAGTACTTC
V: TRBV24-1; J: TRBJ2-5; size: many; D: TRBD2; CDR3: CATSEKDRATSGAQETQYF; DNA: TGTGCCACCAGTGAAAAGGACAGGGCAACTAGCGGGGCCCAAGAGACCCAGTACTTC
V: TRBV15; J: TRBJ2-1; size: few; D: .; CDR3: CATSGTSVGGGYNEQFF; DNA: TGTGCCACCAGCGGAACTTCGGTTGGGGGCGGGTACAATGAGCAGTTCTTC
V: TRBV12-3/TRBV12-4; J: TRBJ1-4; size: few; D: .; CDR3: CASSLTGHTLFF; DNA: TGTGCCAGCAGTTTAACGGGACATACACTGTTTTTT
V: TRBV6-1; J: TRBJ2-5; size: few; D: TRBD2; CDR3: CASNGLAGALETQYF; DNA: TGTGCCAGCAACGGTTTGGCGGGAGCCCTGGAGACCCAGTACTTC
V: TRBV24-1; J: TRBJ1-1; size: .; D: .; CDR3: CATSARGGTEAFF; DNA: TGTGCCACCAGTGCTCGGGGGGGAACTGAAGCTTTCTTT
V: TRBV9; J: TRBJ1-2; size: few; D: .; CDR3: CASSRAGNHYGYTF; DNA: TGTGCCAGCAGTAGAGCAGGGAATCACTATGGCTACACCTTC
V: TRBV6-6; J: TRBJ2-1; size: .; D: .; CDR3: CASSLTGGHEQFF; DNA: TGTGCCAGCAGCCTCACCGGGGGGCATGAGCAGTTCTTC
V: TRBV5-1; J: TRBJ2-5; size: .; D: TRBD2; CDR3: CASSADPGTRETQYF; DNA: TGCGCCAGCAGCGCCGACCCCGGGACTAGAGAGACCCAGTACTTC
V: TRBV11-2; J: TRBJ2-5; size: .; D: .; CDR3: CASSLATGSQETQYF; DNA: TGTGCCAGCAGCTTAGCCACCGGGTCCCAAGAGACCCAGTACTTC
V: TRBV7-9; J: TRBJ2-1; size: .; D: .; CDR3: CASSLSAGGGEQFF; DNA: TGTGCCAGCAGCTTAAGTGCAGGGGGGGGTGAGCAGTTCTTC
V: TRBV20-1; J: TRBJ1-2; size: few; D: .; CDR3: CSAVGQNYGYTF; DNA: TGCAGTGCTGTGGGACAAAACTATGGCTACACCTTC
V: TRBV5-6; J: TRBJ2-1; size: .; D: .; CDR3: CASSSIRGEQFF; DNA: TGTGCCAGCAGCTCCATCAGAGGTGAGCAGTTCTTC
V: TRBV12-3/TRBV12-4; J: TRBJ1-5; size: few; D: TRBD1; CDR3: CASSLEAGGAQPQHF; DNA: TGTGCCAGCAGTTTAGAGGCAGGGGGTGCTCAGCCCCAGCATTTT